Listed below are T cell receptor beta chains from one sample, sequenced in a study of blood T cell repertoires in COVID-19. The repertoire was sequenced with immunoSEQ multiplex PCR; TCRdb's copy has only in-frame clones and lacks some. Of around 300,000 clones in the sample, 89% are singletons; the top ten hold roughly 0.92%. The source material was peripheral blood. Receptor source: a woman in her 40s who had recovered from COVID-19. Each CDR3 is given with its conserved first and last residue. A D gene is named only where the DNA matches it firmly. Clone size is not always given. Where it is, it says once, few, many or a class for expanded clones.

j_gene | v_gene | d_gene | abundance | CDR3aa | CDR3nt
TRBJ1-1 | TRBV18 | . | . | CATSPAGADTEAFF | TGTGCCACCAGTCCGGCGGGGGCTGACACTGAAGCTTTCTTT
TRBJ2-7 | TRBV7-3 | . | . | CASSGKYYLSYEQYF | TGTGCCAGCAGCGGAAAGTACTATTTGTCCTACGAGCAGTACTTC
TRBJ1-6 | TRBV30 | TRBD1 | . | CAWTRQGTLNSPLHF | TGTGCCTGGACCCGACAGGGGACCCTTAATTCACCCCTCCACTTT
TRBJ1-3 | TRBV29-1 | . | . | CSVSSPSSGNTIYF | TGCAGCGTTAGCTCACCCTCCTCTGGAAACACCATATATTTT
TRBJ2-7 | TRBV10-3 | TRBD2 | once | CAISGSGTSGNPYEQYF | TGTGCCATCAGTGGGTCCGGGACTAGCGGGAACCCCTACGAGCAGTACTTC
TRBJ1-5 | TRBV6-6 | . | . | CASSYSAGMGQPQHF | TGTGCCAGCAGTTACTCGGCGGGTATGGGCCAGCCCCAGCATTTT
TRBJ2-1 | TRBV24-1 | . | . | CATTQQGADEQFF | TGTGCCACCACCCAACAGGGTGCGGATGAGCAGTTCTTC
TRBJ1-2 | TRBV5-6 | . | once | CASSFAGGGYTF | TGTGCCAGCAGCTTCGCGGGGGGTGGCTACACCTTC
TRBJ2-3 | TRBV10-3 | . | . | CAISDLSGSGSDTQYF | TGTGCCATCAGTGATTTGAGCGGGTCCGGGTCAGATACGCAGTATTTT
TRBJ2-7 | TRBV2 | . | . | CASSVGSLPSEQYF | TGTGCCAGCAGTGTGGGCAGCCTCCCATCCGAGCAGTACTTC
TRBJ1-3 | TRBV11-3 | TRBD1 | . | CASSLGGQGTVSGNTIYF | TGTGCCAGCAGCTTAGGAGGACAGGGTACAGTCTCTGGAAACACCATATATTTT
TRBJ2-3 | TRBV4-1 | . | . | CASSPLPGSPAPFNQYF | TGCGCCAGCAGCCCGCTCCCTGGTAGTCCCGCCCCGTTCAACCAGTATTTT
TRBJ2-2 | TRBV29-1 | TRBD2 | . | CSVGLAGAGTGELFF | TGCAGCGTTGGTCTAGCGGGAGCCGGGACCGGGGAGCTGTTTTTT
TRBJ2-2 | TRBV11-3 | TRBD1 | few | CASSSPGQGYTGELFF | TGTGCCAGCAGCTCGCCGGGACAGGGGTACACCGGGGAGCTGTTTTTT